Presented here are 32 T cell receptor beta chains from one specimen sequenced in a study of blood T cells in healthy people across ages. It was with a sample-barcoded 5' primer and a J-beta primer mix that a second PCR of about 6 to 11 cycles was run. TCRdb redid the calling of the 5' RACE reads with MiXCR, one entry per CDR3 protein. Among 1.5 million to 2 million distinct CDR3 sequences listed, around 48% were seen once. Sequenced material: blood. These receptors originate from a woman aged 35 to 49 in good health.

The chain carries TRBV7-2 and TRBJ1-1, with D unclear. Germline CDR1 and CDR2: SGHTA and FQGNSA. The CDR3 has 12 residues. Trimming left V 5 bases short and J 7 bases short, with 11 bases between. In DNA form, the CDR3 reads TGTGCCAGCAGCCCACAGTTAAGTGAAGCTTTCTTT. Translation: CASSPQLSEAFF.

This chain joins TRBV2 and TRBJ2-4, with 7 nucleotides matching TRBD1. The end of the DNA aligns better with TRBJ2-7, so the J call may be wrong. Germline CDR1 and CDR2: SNHLY and FYNNEI. This CDR3 spans 12 amino acids. In DNA, the CDR3 is TGTGCCACTACCGGGACAGCCTACGAGCAGTACTTC. This encodes CATTGTAYEQYF.

Points on this clonotype: A single base separates this from a much larger clone, so it may be a read error. This sequence joins TRBV29-1 and TRBJ2-6, with 9 nucleotides matching TRBD1. Unmatched junction bases numbered 5, after V lost 8 bases and J lost 3 bases. The germline gives CDR1 SQVTM, CDR2 ANQGSEA. The CDR3 has 14 residues. The DNA of the CDR3 is TGCAGCATTGGGGACAGGGATGGGGCCAACGTCCTGACTTTC. Its protein product is CSIGDRDGANVLTF.

V is TRBV5-1 and J is TRBJ2-5; 7 nucleotides line up with TRBD2. The CDR3 consists of 15 residues. Per germline, CDR1 SGHRS and CDR2 YFSETQ. V dropped 8 bases and J dropped 2; count of bases not matched to a gene: 12. The CDR3 sequence: CASVLIAGLQETQYF. As DNA, the CDR3 is TGCGCCAGTGTCCTCATAGCGGGCCTGCAAGAGACCCAGTACTTC.

This clonotype was recorded a few times. The V and J genes are TRBV20-1 and TRBJ1-2; D may be TRBD1 (5 bases). This CDR3 has 14 residues. V was clipped by 6 bases and J by 0 bases, with 14 bases between them. Germline CDR1 reads DFQATT; CDR2 reads SNEGSKA (reference sequence). The CDR3 DNA is TGCAGTGCATTCCTGACAGATTCTAACTATGGCTACACCTTC. Translation gives CSAFLTDSNYGYTF.

Comments on this clonotype: At one end, the junction sequence differs from germline, possibly due to a read error. The chain joins TRBV5-1 to TRBJ1-1, with D possibly TRBD1 on 5 matching bases. From germline, CDR1 is SGHRS and CDR2 YFSETQ. The CDR3 loop spans 13 amino acids. This CDR3 reads CTSSPGHPTEAFF. CDR3 in DNA: TGCACCAGCAGCCCAGGGCACCCAACGGAAGCTTTCTTT.

CDR3 in amino acids: CAIRSNVLTF. In DNA, the CDR3 is TGTGCCATCAGAAGCAACGTCCTGACTTTC. V and J are TRBV10-3 and TRBJ2-6, with D hard to call. The CDR3 contains 10 residues. Trimming removed 6 bases from V and 9 bases from J, with 3 bases in between. Germline-derived CDR1 and CDR2 are ENHRY and SYGVKD.

This clonotype was counted a few times. The chain recombines TRBV5-1 with TRBJ2-1; 8 bases agree with TRBD2. The CDR3 loop spans 16 amino acids. The ends lost 1 base at V and 6 bases at J; junction bases unmatched: 9. Germline V gene lookup returns CDR1 SGHRS and CDR2 YFSETQ. CDR3 DNA sequence: TGCGCCAGCAGCTTGACCCCCGGGACTAGTTTCAATGAGCAGTTCTTC. Residues: CASSLTPGTSFNEQFF.

The chain employs TRBV7-8 and TRBJ2-5; 10 bases match TRBD2. The J call may be wrong; the DNA end is better matched by TRBJ2-7. CDR1 and CDR2 (germline): SGHVS, FQNEAQ. The CDR3 consists of 16 residues. CDR3 sequence reads: CASSLASLAGNYEQYF. The CDR3 nucleotides read TGTGCCAGCAGCTTAGCATCACTAGCGGGGAACTACGAGCAGTACTTC.

This clonotype has a handful of counts. The chain uses TRBV15 and TRBJ1-1, with 9 bases lining up with TRBD1. CDR3 length equals 16 residues. V trimming: 0 bases; J trimming: 6 bases; junction bases outside the gene matches: 8. CDR1 is LNHNV, CDR2 YYDKDF, per germline (reference sequence). CDR3: CATSREPGQGNPEAFF. The CDR3 DNA reads TGTGCCACCAGCAGAGAGCCCGGACAGGGGAATCCTGAAGCTTTCTTT.

The rearrangement links TRBV5-6 to TRBJ2-5, with D possibly matching TRBD1 (6 bases). The last part of the DNA fits TRBJ2-7 better; the J call may be wrong. CDR3 size: 15 residues. In germline, CDR1 is SGHDT, CDR2 YYEEEE. CDR3 DNA: TGTGCCAGCAGCTTGGGCAGGGGAGACCAGTACGAGCAGTACTTC. Its protein is CASSLGRGDQYEQYF.

This clonotype was observed once. This chain joins TRBV6-1 and TRBJ1-2; 7 bases fit TRBD1. Per germline, CDR1 MNHNS and CDR2 SASEGT. This CDR3 region has 15 residues. The V gene end was trimmed by 6 bases and the J gene end by 4 bases; junction bases not matched to a gene: 11. CDR3 region: CASRTGTEGVYGYTF. Here the CDR3 DNA reads TGTGCCAGCAGGACCGGGACAGAGGGGGTCTATGGCTACACCTTC.

This clonotype showed up just a few times. V is TRBV6-5 and J is TRBJ2-4, with 9 positions matching TRBD2. The end of the DNA aligns better with TRBJ2-7, so the J call may be wrong. In germline, CDR1 is MNHEY, CDR2 SVGAGI. This CDR3 has 13 amino acids. The CDR3 region is CASSKTSGYEQYF. CDR3 DNA sequence: TGTGCCAGCAGTAAGACTAGCGGTTACGAGCAGTACTTC.

This clonotype was seen a few times. The chain has TRBV7-9 and TRBJ2-7; perhaps D is TRBD1 or TRBD2 (7 bases each). The V and J ends lost 11 bases and 4 bases respectively, with 18 bases between them. The CDR3 length is 13 residues. From germline, CDR1 is SEHNR and CDR2 FQNEAQ (reference sequence). The CDR3 loop is CAAGEGATYEQYF. The CDR3, as DNA: TGTGCCGCGGGGGAGGGGGCGACTTACGAGCAGTACTTC.

The rearrangement links TRBV28 to TRBJ2-5, with unresolved D. The germline CDR1 and CDR2 sequences are MDHEN and SYDVKM. The CDR3 loop spans 12 amino acids. With 6 bases removed from V and 4 bases from J, the gap between germline ends came to 9 bases. CDR3 region: CASSTPPETQYF. The DNA of the CDR3 is TGTGCCAGCAGCACACCCCCAGAGACCCAGTACTTC. The full variable domain, in which reference TRBV28 and TRBJ2-5 provide the parts outside the CDR3, is DVKVTQSSRYLVKRTGEKVFLECVQDMDHENMFWYRQDPGLGLRLIYFSYDVKMKEKGDIPEGYSVSREKKERFSLILESASTNQTSMYLCASSTPPETQYFGPGTRLLVL.

This rearrangement joins TRBV20-1 to TRBJ2-7, with TRBD1 identical over 7 bases. CDR3 length: 14 amino acids. V shed 1 base, J shed 4 bases, and the junction held 7 bases outside the gene matches. The germline CDR1 and CDR2 sequences are DFQATT and SNEGSKA (reference sequence). The CDR3 sequence: CSARGQGGRYEQYF. The CDR3 DNA reads as TGCAGTGCTAGAGGTCAAGGGGGCCGATACGAGCAGTACTTC.

The V call is TRBV15, the J call TRBJ2-7, with D unclear. V lost 1 base and J 3 bases, leaving 7 bases between the germline ends. Looked up from germline, CDR1 is LNHNV and CDR2 is YYDKDF (reference sequence). The CDR3 sequence is 13 residues long. CDR3 sequence reads: CATSRGKSYEQYF. The CDR3 nucleotides read TGTGCCACCAGCAGAGGGAAGAGCTACGAGCAGTACTTC.

This rearrangement joins TRBV12-3 or TRBV12-4 to TRBJ2-5; 8 bases line up with TRBD1. V lost 7 bases and J lost 4; bases outside the gene matches: 14. The CDR3 consists of 16 residues. The CDR3 DNA is TGTGCCAGCAACCAACTCCAGGGGGCGTTCGGAGAGACCCAGTACTTC. This codes for CASNQLQGAFGETQYF.

This clonotype has just a few counts. The rearrangement uses TRBV20-1 and TRBJ2-1; TRBD2 agrees at 10 bases. Trimming took 4 bases from V and 9 from J; bases not matched to a gene: 15. CDR1 is DFQATT, CDR2 SNEGSKA, per germline (reference sequence). The CDR3 totals 16 residues. The CDR3 DNA is TGCAGTGCTACCCCCGTAGGTAGCGGGGGGAGGGGTGAGCAGTTCTTC. It is translated as CSATPVGSGGRGEQFF.

This clonotype was observed once. The rearrangement links TRBV21-1 to TRBJ1-4; the DNA was not used to check the table's D call, TRBD1. TRBV21-1 is listed as a pseudogene. The CDR3 spans 19 residues. The CDR3, as DNA: TGTGCCAGCAGCAAAGCGCTTTTGACTGAGGGGGCAACTAATGAAAAACTGTTTTTT. This sequence encodes CASSKALLTEGATNEKLFF.

This clonotype was seen a handful of times. The CDR3 DNA follows: TGTGCCAGCAGTTTGAGGGGGGCAAAGGGGTCCCAGTACTTC. Residues: CASSLRGAKGSQYF. V is TRBV27 and J is TRBJ2-7; D may be TRBD1 or TRBD2 (6 bases each). Per germline, CDR1 MNHEY and CDR2 SMNVEV (reference sequence). The CDR3 has 14 amino acids. Deletions cut 3 bases from V and 10 bases from J, with 19 bases between.

V is TRBV9 and J is TRBJ2-1; D is perhaps TRBD1 or TRBD2 (6 bases each). The CDR3 sequence is 14 residues long. The V end was cut by 6 bases, the J end by 7 bases, with 17 bases between. Germline CDR1 reads SGDLS; CDR2 reads YYNGEE. The CDR3 coding sequence is TGTGCCAGCACGACGGGGGCCCAAGGGAATGAGCAGTTCTTC. It encodes CASTTGAQGNEQFF.

J is TRBJ2-3 and V is TRBV7-6, with TRBD2 as a possible D gene (5 bases). Germline V lookup: CDR1 SGHVS, CDR2 FNYEAQ. Trimming cost V 5 bases and J 0 bases, with 21 bases left between them. This CDR3 is built from 18 residues. The CDR3 region has the DNA TGTGCCAGCAGCCCCCGCCCGGGGATAGCGCCTAGCACAGATACGCAGTATTTT. Translated: CASSPRPGIAPSTDTQYF.

J is TRBJ1-2 and V is TRBV6-4; D may be TRBD1 (6 bases). Per the germline V gene, CDR1 is MRHNA and CDR2 is SNTAGT. This CDR3 comprises 13 residues. V shed 2 bases and J shed 7 bases, with 11 bases lying between them. CDR3 DNA: TGTGCCAGCAGTGACGGGGGCGTTAGTGGCTACACCTTC. Translating it yields CASSDGGVSGYTF.

The chain has TRBV6-1 and TRBJ1-5; D remains ambiguous. The ends were cut back, 5 bases at V and 0 bases at J, with 11 bases in the middle. Germline lookup yields CDR1 MNHNS and CDR2 SASEGT. The CDR3 consists of 15 residues. CDR3 amino acids: CASSKDSYSNQPQHF. DNA for the CDR3: TGTGCCAGCAGTAAGGACTCCTATAGCAATCAGCCCCAGCATTTT.

This clonotype appeared a few times. The rearrangement joins TRBV6-2 or TRBV6-3 to TRBJ2-7, with TRBD1 matching 10 bases. With V trimmed by 6 bases and J by 2 bases, 7 bases remained unmatched. Germline CDR1 reads MNHEY; CDR2 reads SVGEGT. The CDR3 length is 15 residues. This chain's CDR3 is CASRRTGGRPYEQYF. Here the CDR3 DNA reads TGTGCCAGCAGACGGACAGGGGGGAGACCCTACGAGCAGTACTTC.

The chain joins TRBV3-1 to TRBJ2-7; D uncertain. The V gene's germline CDR1 is LGHDT and CDR2 YNNKEL (reference sequence). The germline V and J ends were trimmed by 0 bases and 5 bases, with 8 bases remaining between them. This CDR3 has 13 amino acids. The CDR3 DNA is TGTGCCAGCAGCCAAGATACTGGGGACGAGCAGTACTTC. Its protein product is CASSQDTGDEQYF.

Only a few counts were recorded for this clonotype. The V and J genes are TRBV29-1 and TRBJ1-2, with TRBD1 matching over 7 bases. The CDR3 is made up of 13 amino acids. Looked up from germline, CDR1 is SQVTM and CDR2 is ANQGSEA. Unmatched junction bases numbered 5, after V lost 3 bases and J lost 4 bases. For the CDR3, the DNA is TGCAGCGTTGATACACAGGGGAGCTATGGCTACACCTTC. This codes for CSVDTQGSYGYTF.

This clonotype was counted between two and nine times. J is TRBJ2-7 and V is TRBV27; the D gene is possibly TRBD1 (5 bases). The germline V gene has CDR1 MNHEY and CDR2 SMNVEV (reference sequence). This CDR3 has 14 amino acids. The ends were cut back, 5 bases at V and 3 bases at J, with 14 bases in the middle. CDR3 DNA sequence: TGTGCCAGCAGTACGACAGTGGATTACTACGAGCAGTACTTC. Its translation is CASSTTVDYYEQYF.

Only a few counts were recorded for this clonotype. The chain is built from TRBV4-3 and TRBJ1-2; D is unresolved. Per the germline V gene, CDR1 is LGHNA and CDR2 is YSLEER. V lost 1 base and J 5 bases, leaving 20 bases between the germline ends. This CDR3 is built from 17 residues. The CDR3 here is CASSQGGGRLTGYGYTF. For the CDR3, the DNA is TGCGCCAGCAGCCAAGGAGGAGGCAGACTGACGGGGTATGGCTACACCTTC.

This clonotype has a handful of counts. A read error may produce the germline difference seen at one junction end. V usage is TRBV7-2 and J usage is TRBJ2-5; D might be TRBD1 (6 bases). CDR1 SGHTA and CDR2 FQGNSA come from the germline V gene. The CDR3 sequence is 15 residues long. The CDR3 here is CASSNRGRTEEAQYF. The DNA for the CDR3 is TGTGCCAGCAGCAACAGAGGGCGGACAGAAGAGGCCCAGTACTTC. Full variable domain (remainder filled in from reference TRBV7-2 and TRBJ2-5): GAGVSQSPSNKVTEKGKDVELRCDPISGHTALYWYRQSLGQGLEFLIYFQGNSAPDKSGLPSDRFSAERTGGSVSTLTIQRTQQEDSAVYLCASSNRGRTEEAQYFGPGTRLLVL.

The chain links TRBV7-2 to TRBJ2-7; the D call may be TRBD1 or TRBD2 (6 bases each). Trimming took 6 bases from V and 3 from J, leaving 15 bases between them. Germline CDR1 is SGHTA and CDR2 is FQGNSA. This CDR3 has 14 residues. In DNA, the CDR3 is TGTGCCAGCAGGCCGTGGGGGGCCGACTACGAGCAGTACTTC. This gives the protein CASRPWGADYEQYF.